This TCR beta chain appears in the sequencing data of a study of human CD8 memory T cell subsets. Findings of the study overall: Chao1-based estimation suggested that stem-like memory T cells exhibit greater diversity than precursor exhausted T cells.

A UMI-labeled 5' RACE approach was the method that produced the TCR beta libraries. From the 5' RACE reads, TCRdb lists one entry per CDR3 protein and no DNA. The listing records about 5,500 distinct CDR3 sequences. CDR1 is ENHRY, CDR2 SYGVKD, per germline. The CDR3 extends over 11 amino acids. As regards this clonotype: The target antigen is unknown.

Total CD8+ T cells were enriched by negative magnetic separation. The origin of this receptor is a human donor in good health. Sequenced: CD8+ T cells from PBMCs. The V call is TRBV10-3, the J call TRBJ2-7. This CDR3 is CATSPSYEQYF.